This TCR beta chain was captured in a study of spatial heterogeneity in lung cancer. About the research overall: Every unique TCR and UMI combination, on average, appeared more than ten times in raw reads.

The time point was: sample taken at primary tumor resection. A total of approximately 77 untreated early-stage non-small cell lung cancer patients served as donors. Whole RNA came from tumor, nontumor lung or frozen PBMC and was sequenced without being sorted. Study-level results: Tumor mutation counts were tracked by expanded intratumoral alpha and beta TCR counts.

By share, this clonotype ranks as medium-sized. The target antigen is unknown. Because this beta chain is a stray read in a library intended to capture alpha chains, its abundance should not be given much weight. This CDR3 is built from 13 residues. Germline lookup yields CDR1 DFQATT and CDR2 SNEGSKA (reference sequence). Trimming took off 4 bases at V and 2 bases at J, with 12 bases between the two ends. TCR cDNA molecules each carried a unique molecular identifier. TCRdb reprocessed the 5' RACE reads via MiXCR and lists one record per CDR3 protein. The sample comprises 13,000 or so distinct CDR3 sequences, 5.1% of which are singletons, and 20% to 25% rests with the top ten.

The chain carries TRBV20-1 and TRBJ2-7; D remains unclear. The material sequenced was lung tumor tissue, taken at surgery. The source is a male donor with early-stage non-small cell lung cancer. The CDR3 sequence is CSAKSGGAYEQYF. CDR3 bases: TGCAGTGCTAAGAGTGGCGGAGCCTACGAGCAGTACTTC.